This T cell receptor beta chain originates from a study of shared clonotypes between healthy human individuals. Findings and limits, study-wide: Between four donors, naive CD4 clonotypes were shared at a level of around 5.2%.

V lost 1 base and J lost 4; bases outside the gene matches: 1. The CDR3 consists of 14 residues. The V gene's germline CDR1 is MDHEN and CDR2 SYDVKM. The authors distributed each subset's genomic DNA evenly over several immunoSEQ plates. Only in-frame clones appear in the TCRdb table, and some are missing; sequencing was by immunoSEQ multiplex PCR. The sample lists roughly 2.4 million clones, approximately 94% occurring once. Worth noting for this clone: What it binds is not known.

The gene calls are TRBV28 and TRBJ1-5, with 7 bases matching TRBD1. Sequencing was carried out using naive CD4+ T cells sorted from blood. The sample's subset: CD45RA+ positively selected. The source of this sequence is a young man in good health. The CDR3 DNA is TGTGCCAGCAGTTTATTGGACAGGAATCAGCCCCAGCATTTT. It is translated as CASSLLDRNQPQHF.